This T cell receptor (beta chain) was captured by sequencing in a study of blood T cell repertoires in COVID-19. Study details: Both acute and convalescent COVID-19 samples were obtained from the United States, Italy and Spain.

Original analysis: From reference gene primer amplification, estimates of nucleated cell counts were derived. Profiled with immunoSEQ multiplex PCR; TCRdb holds only in-frame clones, not every one. D and trimming come from the DNA, and the V and J calls and clone size come from that table. The table records more than 150,000 clones, 90% of them present only once. The CDR3 is 14 amino acids. This clone was observed a single time. Sequenced material: peripheral blood. This TCR was recovered from a man in his fifties or sixties with acute or convalescent COVID-19. This sequence joins TRBV21-1 and TRBJ1-5. TRBV21-1 corresponds to a pseudogene. CDR3 protein: CASSKARGNQPQHF. The CDR3 nucleotides read TGTGCCAGCAGCAAAGCCCGGGGCAATCAGCCCCAGCATTTT.